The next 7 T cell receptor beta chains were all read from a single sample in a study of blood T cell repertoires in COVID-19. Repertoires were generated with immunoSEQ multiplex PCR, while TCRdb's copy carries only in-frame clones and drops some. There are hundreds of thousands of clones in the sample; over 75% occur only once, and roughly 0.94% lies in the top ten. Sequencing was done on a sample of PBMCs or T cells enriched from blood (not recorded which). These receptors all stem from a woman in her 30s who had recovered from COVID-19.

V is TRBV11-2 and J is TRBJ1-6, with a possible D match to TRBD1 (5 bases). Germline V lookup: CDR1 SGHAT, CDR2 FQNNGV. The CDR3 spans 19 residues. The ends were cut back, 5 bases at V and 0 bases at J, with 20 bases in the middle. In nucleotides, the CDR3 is TGTGCCAGCAGCACCCCCCCGGGGGTCGTGAGCTCCTATAATTCACCCCTCCACTTT. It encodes CASSTPPGVVSSYNSPLHF.

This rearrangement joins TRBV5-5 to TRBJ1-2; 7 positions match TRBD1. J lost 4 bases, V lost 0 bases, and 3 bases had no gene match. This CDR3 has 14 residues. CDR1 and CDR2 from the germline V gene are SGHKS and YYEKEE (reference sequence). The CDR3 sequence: CASSLGGQSYGYTF. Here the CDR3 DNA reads TGTGCCAGCAGCTTGGGGGGACAGTCCTATGGCTACACCTTC.

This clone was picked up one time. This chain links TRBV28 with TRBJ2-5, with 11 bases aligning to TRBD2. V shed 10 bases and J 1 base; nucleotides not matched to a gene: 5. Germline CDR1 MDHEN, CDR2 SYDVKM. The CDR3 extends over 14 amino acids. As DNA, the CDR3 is TGTGCCACCGGGGGACTAGCGGCCCAAGAGACCCAGTACTTC. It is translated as CATGGLAAQETQYF.

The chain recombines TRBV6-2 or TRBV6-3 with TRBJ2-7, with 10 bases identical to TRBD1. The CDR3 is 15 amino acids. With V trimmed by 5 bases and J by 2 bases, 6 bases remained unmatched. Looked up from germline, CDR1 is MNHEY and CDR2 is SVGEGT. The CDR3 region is CASSRPDRGAYEQYF. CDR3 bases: TGTGCCAGCAGTAGACCGGACAGGGGGGCCTACGAGCAGTACTTC.

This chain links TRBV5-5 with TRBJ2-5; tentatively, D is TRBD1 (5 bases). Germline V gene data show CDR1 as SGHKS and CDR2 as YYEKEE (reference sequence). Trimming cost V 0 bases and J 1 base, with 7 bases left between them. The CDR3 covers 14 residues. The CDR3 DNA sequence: TGTGCCAGCAGCTTGGGACAGCTCCAAGAGACCCAGTACTTC. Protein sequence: CASSLGQLQETQYF.

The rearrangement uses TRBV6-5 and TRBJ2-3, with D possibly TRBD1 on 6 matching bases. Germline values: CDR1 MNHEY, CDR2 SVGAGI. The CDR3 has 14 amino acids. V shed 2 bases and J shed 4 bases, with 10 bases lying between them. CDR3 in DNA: TGTGCCAGCAGTTACGGAACAGGGCCAGATACGCAGTATTTT. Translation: CASSYGTGPDTQYF.

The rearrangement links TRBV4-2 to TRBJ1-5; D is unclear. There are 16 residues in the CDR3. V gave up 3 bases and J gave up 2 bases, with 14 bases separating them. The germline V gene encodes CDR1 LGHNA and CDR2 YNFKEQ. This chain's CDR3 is CASSQLSNIGNQPQHF. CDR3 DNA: TGTGCCAGCAGCCAGCTCAGTAACATCGGCAATCAGCCCCAGCATTTT.